The 17 T cell receptor beta chains below all came from one sample that was sequenced in a study of blood T cell repertoires in COVID-19. Some clones are missing from TCRdb's copy, which holds only in-frame ones; the method was immunoSEQ multiplex PCR. The repertoire includes about 73,000 clones, around 80% of them detected once, and approximately 2.5% sits in the top ten. Material for sequencing was peripheral blood. The source of these receptors is a man at least 80 years old with active or convalescent COVID-19.

The chain links TRBV18 to TRBJ1-3; possible D gene TRBD1, 6 bases. Germline CDR1 and CDR2: KGHSH and LQKENI. The CDR3 runs 16 residues. Trimming stripped 0 bases from V and 0 bases from J, with 9 bases between. CDR3 amino acids: CASSPPGTNSGNTIYF. The CDR3 DNA follows: TGTGCCAGCTCACCACCAGGGACAAACTCTGGAAACACCATATATTTT. Complete variable domain (other parts from reference TRBV18 and TRBJ1-3): NAGVMQNPRHLVRRRGQEARLRCSPMKGHSHVYWYRQLPEEGLKFMVYLQKENIIDESGMPKERFSAEFPKEGPSILRIQQVVRGDSAAYFCASSPPGTNSGNTIYFGEGSWLTVV.

The chain couples TRBV18 to TRBJ1-1, with 8 bases lining up with TRBD1. CDR1 KGHSH and CDR2 LQKENI come from the germline V gene. There are 14 residues in the CDR3. J was trimmed by 5 bases and V by 4 bases; bases with no gene match: 6. CDR3: CASSQRQGPTEAFF. CDR3 in DNA: TGTGCCAGCTCACAACGACAGGGGCCGACTGAAGCTTTCTTT.

The rearrangement joins TRBV6-2 or TRBV6-3 to TRBJ2-1; D possibly corresponds to TRBD2 (5 bases). This CDR3 contains 12 residues. CDR1 and CDR2 from the germline V gene are MNHEY and SVGEGT. The V and J ends lost 5 bases and 8 bases respectively, with 10 bases between them. CDR3 sequence reads: CASSLTRHEQFF. The CDR3 coding sequence is TGTGCCAGCAGTCTTACTAGGCATGAGCAGTTCTTC.

The J gene is TRBJ2-5, the V gene TRBV28; 10 positions match TRBD2. In germline, CDR1 is MDHEN, CDR2 SYDVKM. The CDR3 contains 17 residues. The V gene end was trimmed by 6 bases and the J gene end by 5 bases; junction bases not matched to a gene: 15. CDR3 amino acids: CASRTSGLAGVGETQYF. CDR3 nucleotide sequence: TGTGCCAGCAGAACTTCGGGGCTAGCGGGAGTAGGGGAGACCCAGTACTTC.

This rearrangement joins TRBV18 to TRBJ1-2; tentatively, D is TRBD1 (6 bases). This CDR3 contains 16 residues. Germline-derived CDR1 and CDR2 are KGHSH and LQKENI. V lost 2 bases to trimming and J lost 0 bases, with 13 bases between them. CDR3 sequence reads: CASSPYRDTANYGYTF. The CDR3 DNA sequence: TGTGCCAGCTCACCATACCGGGACACCGCTAACTATGGCTACACCTTC.

The chain joins TRBV6-5 to TRBJ2-7, with TRBD1 matching over 8 bases. The germline V gene has CDR1 MNHEY and CDR2 SVGAGI. There are 12 residues in the CDR3. Trimming took 6 bases from V and 4 from J; bases not matched to a gene: 2. CDR3 loop: CASSWTGYEQYF. DNA of the CDR3: TGTGCCAGCAGCTGGACAGGGTACGAGCAGTACTTC.

J is TRBJ1-1 and V is TRBV7-8, with D uncertain. V was trimmed by 5 bases and J by 4 bases, leaving 17 bases between them. Germline V gene sequence: CDR1 SGHVS, CDR2 FQNEAQ. The CDR3 extends over 15 amino acids. Here the CDR3 DNA reads TGTGCCAGCAGCCCGCTGGCGACACCTTCCACTGAAGCTTTCTTT. Amino acids: CASSPLATPSTEAFF.

The chain is built from TRBV19 and TRBJ2-3; 11 bases fit TRBD2. The germline gives CDR1 LNHDA, CDR2 SQIVND (reference sequence). V dropped 4 bases and J dropped 3; count of bases not matched to a gene: 6. The CDR3 length is 16 residues. The CDR3 bases are TGTGCCAGTAGTACCCATCTAGCGGGGGGAACAGATACGCAGTATTTT. It is translated as CASSTHLAGGTDTQYF.

This rearrangement joins TRBV4-2 to TRBJ1-4, with D perhaps TRBD1 (5 bases). The CDR3 length is 15 residues. V was cut by 2 bases and J by 8 bases, with 15 bases left in between. Germline CDR1 and CDR2: LGHNA and YNFKEQ. CDR3 in amino acids: CASSQTRQLGEKLFF. The DNA for the CDR3 is TGTGCCAGCAGCCAAACCAGACAGTTGGGAGAAAAACTGTTTTTT.

This clone was seen just once. The chain employs TRBV5-8 and TRBJ1-1, with TRBD1 matching 8 bases. CDR1 and CDR2 (germline): SGHTS, YDEGEE. CDR3 length: 15 residues. The ends lost 0 bases at V and 4 bases at J; junction bases unmatched: 5. As DNA, the CDR3 is TGTGCCAGCAGCTTGGTACAGGGGGGGGGCACTGAAGCTTTCTTT. Its protein is CASSLVQGGGTEAFF.

The V and J genes are TRBV4-3 and TRBJ2-1; TRBD2 is a possible D gene (6 bases). This CDR3 has 16 amino acids. V lost 0 bases to trimming and J lost 2 bases, with 11 bases between them. CDR1 LGHNA and CDR2 YSLEER come from the germline V gene. The CDR3 DNA reads as TGCGCCAGCAGCCAAGAGCCGGGAGACCCCTACAATGAGCAGTTCTTC. Residues: CASSQEPGDPYNEQFF.

The rearrangement joins TRBV9 to TRBJ1-1, with D hard to call. The CDR3 has 14 residues. V lost 3 bases to trimming and J lost 3 bases, with 12 bases between them. The germline gives CDR1 SGDLS, CDR2 YYNGEE. The CDR3, as DNA: TGTGCCAGCAGCGCCCATACAGCGGACACTGAAGCTTTCTTT. Encoded protein: CASSAHTADTEAFF.

J is TRBJ1-6 and V is TRBV28; 7 bases map to TRBD1. The length of the CDR3 is 15 residues. J lost 5 bases, V lost 6 bases, and 7 bases had no gene match. CDR1 is MDHEN, CDR2 SYDVKM, per germline. The CDR3 loop reads CASSQPDRNNSPLHF. The CDR3, as DNA: TGTGCCAGCAGCCAACCGGACAGGAATAATTCACCCCTCCACTTT.

This chain joins TRBV3-1 (or the pseudogene TRBV3-2) and TRBJ2-7; D is possibly TRBD2 (7 bases). V lost 1 base, J lost 3 bases, and 16 bases lay in between. There are 16 residues in the CDR3. Germline CDR1 and CDR2: LGHDT and YNNKEL (reference sequence). This CDR3 is CASSQGEGEGVYEQYF. The CDR3 DNA follows: TGTGCCAGCAGCCAAGGCGAGGGGGAGGGCGTCTACGAGCAGTACTTC.

V and J are TRBV27 and TRBJ2-7; 7 bases map to TRBD2. CDR1 is MNHEY, CDR2 SMNVEV, per germline (reference sequence). The junction had 9 bases not matched to a gene; V was cut back by 4 bases and J by 3 bases. This CDR3 is built from 15 residues. DNA for the CDR3: TGTGCCAGCAGTTCCCCCGGGGGGAACCTCTACGAGCAGTACTTC. It specifies CASSSPGGNLYEQYF.

The genes are TRBV18 and TRBJ2-1, with 9 bases identical to TRBD2. V gave up 2 bases and J gave up 4 bases; unmatched junction bases: 6. Per germline, CDR1 KGHSH and CDR2 LQKENI. This CDR3 contains 16 residues. The CDR3 DNA is TGTGCCAGCTCACCAAGGCTAGCGGGACAATACAATGAGCAGTTCTTC. It yields the protein CASSPRLAGQYNEQFF.

This rearrangement joins TRBV7-6 to TRBJ2-5, with a possible D match to TRBD2 (6 bases). The length of the CDR3 is 14 residues. Germline-derived CDR1 and CDR2 are SGHVS and FNYEAQ. Trimming stripped 3 bases from V and 4 bases from J, with 12 bases between. This CDR3 is CASSFRAEGETQYF. CDR3 sequence (DNA): TGTGCCAGCAGCTTTCGGGCGGAGGGAGAGACCCAGTACTTC. The entire variable domain, with the rest obtained from reference TRBV7-6 and TRBJ2-5, is as follows: GAGVSQSPRYKVTKRGQDVALRCDPISGHVSLYWYRQALGQGPEFLTYFNYEAQQDKSGLPNDRFSAERPEGSISTLTIQRTEQRDSAMYRCASSFRAEGETQYFGPGTRLLVL.